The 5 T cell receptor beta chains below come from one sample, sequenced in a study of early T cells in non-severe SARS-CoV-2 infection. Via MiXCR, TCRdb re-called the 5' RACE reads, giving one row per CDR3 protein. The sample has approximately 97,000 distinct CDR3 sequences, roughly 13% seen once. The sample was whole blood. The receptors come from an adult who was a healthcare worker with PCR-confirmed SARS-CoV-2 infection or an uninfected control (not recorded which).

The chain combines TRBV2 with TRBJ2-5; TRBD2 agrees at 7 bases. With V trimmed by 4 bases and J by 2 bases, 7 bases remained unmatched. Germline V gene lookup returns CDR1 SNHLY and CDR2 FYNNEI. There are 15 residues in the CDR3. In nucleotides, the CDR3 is TGTGCCAGCAGTGGCCTTGCTAGCGGACAAGAGACCCAGTACTTC. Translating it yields CASSGLASGQETQYF.

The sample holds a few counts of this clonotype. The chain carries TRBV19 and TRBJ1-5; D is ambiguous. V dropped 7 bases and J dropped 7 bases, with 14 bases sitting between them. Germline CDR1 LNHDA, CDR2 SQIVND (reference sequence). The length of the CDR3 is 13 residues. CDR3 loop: CASNDYMDQPQHF. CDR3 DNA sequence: TGTGCCAGTAATGATTATATGGACCAGCCCCAGCATTTT. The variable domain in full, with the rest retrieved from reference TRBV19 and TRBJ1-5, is DGGITQSPKYLFRKEGQNVTLSCEQNLNHDAMYWYRQDPGQGLRLIYYSQIVNDFQKGDIAEGYSVSREKKESFPLTVTSAQKNPTAFYLCASNDYMDQPQHFGDGTRLSIL.

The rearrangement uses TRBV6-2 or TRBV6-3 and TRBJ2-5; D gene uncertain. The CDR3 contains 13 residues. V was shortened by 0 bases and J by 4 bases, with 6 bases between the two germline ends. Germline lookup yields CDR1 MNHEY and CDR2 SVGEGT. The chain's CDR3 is CASSYSDRETQYF. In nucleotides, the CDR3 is TGTGCCAGCAGTTACTCGGATAGAGAGACCCAGTACTTC.

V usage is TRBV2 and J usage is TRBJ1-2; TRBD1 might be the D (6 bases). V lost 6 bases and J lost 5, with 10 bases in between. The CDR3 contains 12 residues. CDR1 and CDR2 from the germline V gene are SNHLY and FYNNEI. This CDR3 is CASRADSYGYTF. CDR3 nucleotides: TGTGCCAGCAGGGCGGACAGTTATGGCTACACCTTC. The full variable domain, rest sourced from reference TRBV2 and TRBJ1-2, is EPEVTQTPSHQVTQMGQEVILRCVPISNHLYFYWYRQILGQKVEFLVSFYNNEISEKSEIFDDQFSVERPDGSNFTLKIRSTKLEDSAMYFCASRADSYGYTFGSGTRLTVV.

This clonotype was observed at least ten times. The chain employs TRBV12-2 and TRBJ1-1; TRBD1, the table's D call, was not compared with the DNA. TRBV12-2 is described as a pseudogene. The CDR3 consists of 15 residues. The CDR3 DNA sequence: TGTGCAAGTCCCCTCGACAGATACATGAACACTGAAGCTTTCTTT. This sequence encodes CASPLDRYMNTEAFF.